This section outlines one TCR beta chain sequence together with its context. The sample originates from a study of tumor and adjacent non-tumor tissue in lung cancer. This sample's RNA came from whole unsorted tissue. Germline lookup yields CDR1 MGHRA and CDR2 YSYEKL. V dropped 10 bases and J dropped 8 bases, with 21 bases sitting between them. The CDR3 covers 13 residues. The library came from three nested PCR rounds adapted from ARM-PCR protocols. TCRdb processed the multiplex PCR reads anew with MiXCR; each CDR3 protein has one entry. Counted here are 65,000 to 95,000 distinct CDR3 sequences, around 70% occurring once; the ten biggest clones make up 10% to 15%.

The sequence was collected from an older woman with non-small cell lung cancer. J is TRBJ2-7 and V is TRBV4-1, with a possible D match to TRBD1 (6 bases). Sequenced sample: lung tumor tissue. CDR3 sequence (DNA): TGCGCCAACAACCAGCGCACCGGGACAAAGCAGTACTTC. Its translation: CANNQRTGTKQYF.